This T cell receptor (beta chain) was documented in a study of T-cell memory formation after mild COVID-19. With respect to this clonotype: Its cognate antigen is unknown.

Study outcomes and limitations: Pre-infection memory carried some responding clones, suggesting that cross-reactive memory joined.

TCRdb re-derived calls from the 5' RACE reads in MiXCR, one entry per CDR3 protein. The data contain some 300,000 distinct CDR3 sequences, less than 20% of them singletons. There are 16 residues in the CDR3. Trimming took off 5 bases at V and 0 bases at J, with 14 bases between the two ends. The germline V gene has CDR1 LNHDA and CDR2 SQIVND (reference sequence). The chain carries TRBV19 and TRBJ2-4, with D perhaps given as TRBD1 or TRBD2 (5 bases each). The sample consisted of PBMCs or a T cell subset sorted from them (not recorded which). The sequence was collected from a young man who had mild COVID-19 (a few samples of this study predate the infection). Cell type and time point are not known. CDR3 DNA sequence: TGTGCCAGTAGTGCGAACGAGGGGTTAGCCAAAAACATTCAGTACTTC. Translating it yields CASSANEGLAKNIQYF.